The 10 T cell receptor beta chains in this list originate from one sample, sequenced in a study of shared clonotypes between healthy human individuals (TCRdb year 2020). Receptor amplification or capture employed the immunoSEQ multiplex PCR assay. As stored in TCRdb, this immuneACCESS dataset retains in-frame rearrangements with V and J assigned. A fraction of the clones does not appear; measured against another copy, unresolved V genes explain less than half of the discrepancy, and the remainder lacks a known reason. Within this sample are about 1.1 million clones, with approximately 77% of them counted one time only. The leading ten clones occupy roughly 0.9% of the sample. The sample comprised memory CD4+ T cells from PBMCs. Taken with the paper, the label for cell subset or site translates to: CD45RA-negative fraction. The receptor set was obtained from a man aged 18 to 29 in good health. Some clones in this sample may be carry-over from other donors' samples.

This clone was found once. This sequence joins TRBV14 and TRBJ1-3; D uncertain. Germline assignment: CDR1 SGHDN and CDR2 FVKESK. This CDR3 has 13 residues. V dropped 3 bases and J dropped 3 bases, with 6 bases sitting between them. The CDR3 nucleotides read TGTGCCAGCAGCCAGAGCGGTGGAAACACCATATATTTT. It encodes CASSQSGGNTIYF.

In this sample, this clone turned up once. The chain combines TRBV14 with TRBJ1-1; tentative D call: TRBD1 (5 bases). Germline V lookup: CDR1 SGHDN, CDR2 FVKESK. V shed 2 bases and J shed 2 bases, with 12 bases lying between them. The CDR3 spans 15 residues. CDR3 bases: TGTGCCAGCAGCCAAAGATTAGACAGAAACACTGAAGCTTTCTTT. It translates to CASSQRLDRNTEAFF.

A remark on this clone: Because it lacks the conserved phenylalanine or tryptophan at the end, this CDR3 is likely a read error. The V gene is TRBV7-8, the J gene TRBJ2-7, with TRBD1 identical over 7 bases. Germline loops: CDR1 SGHVS, CDR2 FQNEAQ. This CDR3 spans 14 amino acids. J gave up 5 bases and V 5 bases, and 9 bases lay outside the gene matches. This CDR3 is CASSKVDRAHEQYL. CDR3 coding DNA: TGTGCCAGCAGCAAAGTCGACAGGGCCCACGAGCAGTACCTC.

The chain combines TRBV5-1 with TRBJ1-1, with D hard to call. CDR3 size: 14 residues. CDR1 SGHRS and CDR2 YFSETQ come from the germline V gene. V was pared by 0 bases and J by 0 bases, with 6 bases between. CDR3 in DNA: TGCGCCAGCAGCTTGGACAAGTTGAACACTGAAGCTTTCTTT. It yields the protein CASSLDKLNTEAFF.

The V call is TRBV5-1, the J call TRBJ2-1, with 10 positions matching TRBD2. The junction had 3 bases not matched to a gene; V was cut back by 3 bases and J by 3 bases. CDR3 length: 15 residues. Germline CDR1 reads SGHRS; CDR2 reads YFSETQ. CDR3 protein: CASSSGTSDYNEQFF. CDR3 DNA: TGCGCCAGCAGCTCGGGGACTAGCGACTACAATGAGCAGTTCTTC.

The CDR3, as DNA: TGTGCCAGCAGTCTGCCAGGGTGGACTGAAGCTTTCTTT. This gives the protein CASSLPGWTEAFF. The chain links TRBV2 to TRBJ1-1; weak D call: TRBD1 (5 bases). V lost 5 bases, J lost 5 bases, and 12 bases lay in between. The CDR3 length is 13 residues. Germline V gives CDR1 SNHLY, CDR2 FYNNEI.

The rearrangement links TRBV13 to TRBJ1-1; D unresolved. The CDR3 covers 15 residues. From germline, CDR1 is PRHDT and CDR2 FYEKMQ (reference sequence). With 0 bases removed from V and 7 bases from J, the gap between germline ends came to 15 bases. DNA for the CDR3: TGTGCCAGCAGCTTAGGCCCCAGGAGTCTAATTGAAGCTTTCTTT. This sequence encodes CASSLGPRSLIEAFF.

V gene TRBV5-4 combines with J gene TRBJ2-3; tentatively, D is TRBD2 (6 bases). Germline V gene sequence: CDR1 SGHNT, CDR2 YYREEE (reference sequence). V gave up 5 bases and J gave up 2 bases, with 18 bases separating them. The CDR3 length is 16 residues. The CDR3 loop reads CASSQRLGSTTDTQYF. The CDR3 DNA reads as TGTGCCAGCAGTCAACGACTAGGATCGACCACAGATACGCAGTATTTT. Variable domain in full (rest from reference TRBV5-4 and TRBJ2-3): ETGVTQSPTHLIKTRGQQVTLRCSSQSGHNTVSWYQQALGQGPQFIFQYYREEENGRGNFPPRFSGLQFPNYSSELNVNALELDDSALYLCASSQRLGSTTDTQYFGPGTRLTVL.

The chain has TRBV6-6 and TRBJ2-7; D not resolved. Germline V lookup: CDR1 MNHNY, CDR2 SVGAGI (reference sequence). V lost 2 bases and J lost 4, with 6 bases in between. The CDR3 is 12 residues long. The CDR3 sequence: CASSYSDYEQYF. As DNA, the CDR3 is TGTGCCAGCAGTTACAGTGATTACGAGCAGTACTTC.

This clone came up a few times. The rearrangement uses TRBV12-5 and TRBJ2-1; D possibly corresponds to TRBD1 (5 bases). With 1 base removed from V and 7 bases from J, the gap between germline ends came to 20 bases. Germline lookup yields CDR1 LGHNT and CDR2 FRNRAP. The CDR3 has 17 residues. Here the CDR3 DNA reads TGTGCTAGTGGTTTGGCTCCATCGACAGCGCGATCAAATGAGCAGTTCTTC. As protein: CASGLAPSTARSNEQFF.